This T cell receptor beta chain is drawn from a study of T-cell memory formation after mild COVID-19. TCRalpha and TCRbeta libraries used 5'RACE with constant-segment primers and UMIs. TCRdb re-called the 5' RACE reads through MiXCR, storing one row per CDR3 protein. The top ten clones hold around 15% of a sample with fewer than 30,000 distinct CDR3 sequences, 12% of them seen once. The sequencing sample was made of PBMCs or a T cell subset sorted from them (not recorded which). This clonotype was obtained from an adult woman who had mild COVID-19 (a few samples of this study predate the infection). Cell type and time point are not known.

In DNA form, the CDR3 reads TGTGCCAGCAGCTTTACAGGGGGTCTCTACAATGAGCAGTTCTTC. Translating gives CASSFTGGLYNEQFF. The V call is TRBV11-2, the J call TRBJ2-1; 8 bases agree with TRBD1. The CDR3 has 15 amino acids. Per the germline V gene, CDR1 is SGHAT and CDR2 is FQNNGV. The ends lost 3 bases at V and 3 bases at J; junction bases unmatched: 4.